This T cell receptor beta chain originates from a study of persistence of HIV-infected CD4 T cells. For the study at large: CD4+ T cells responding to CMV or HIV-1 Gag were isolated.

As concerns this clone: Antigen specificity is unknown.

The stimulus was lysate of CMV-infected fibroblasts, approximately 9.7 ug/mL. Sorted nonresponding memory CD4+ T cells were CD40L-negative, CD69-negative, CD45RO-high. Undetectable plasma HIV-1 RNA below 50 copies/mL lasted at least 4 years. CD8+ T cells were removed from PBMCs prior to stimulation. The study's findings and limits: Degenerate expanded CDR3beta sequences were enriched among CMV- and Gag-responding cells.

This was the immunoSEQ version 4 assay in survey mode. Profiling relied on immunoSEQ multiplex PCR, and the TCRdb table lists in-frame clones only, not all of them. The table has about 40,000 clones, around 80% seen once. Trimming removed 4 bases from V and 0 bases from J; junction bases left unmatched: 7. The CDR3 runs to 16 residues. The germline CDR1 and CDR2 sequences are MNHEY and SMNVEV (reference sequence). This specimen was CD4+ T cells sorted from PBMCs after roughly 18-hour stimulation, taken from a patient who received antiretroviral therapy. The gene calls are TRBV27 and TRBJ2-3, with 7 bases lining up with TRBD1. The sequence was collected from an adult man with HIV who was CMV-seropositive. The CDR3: CASSSGQYASTDTQYF. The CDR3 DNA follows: TGTGCCAGCAGTTCGGGACAGTATGCTAGCACAGATACGCAGTATTTT.